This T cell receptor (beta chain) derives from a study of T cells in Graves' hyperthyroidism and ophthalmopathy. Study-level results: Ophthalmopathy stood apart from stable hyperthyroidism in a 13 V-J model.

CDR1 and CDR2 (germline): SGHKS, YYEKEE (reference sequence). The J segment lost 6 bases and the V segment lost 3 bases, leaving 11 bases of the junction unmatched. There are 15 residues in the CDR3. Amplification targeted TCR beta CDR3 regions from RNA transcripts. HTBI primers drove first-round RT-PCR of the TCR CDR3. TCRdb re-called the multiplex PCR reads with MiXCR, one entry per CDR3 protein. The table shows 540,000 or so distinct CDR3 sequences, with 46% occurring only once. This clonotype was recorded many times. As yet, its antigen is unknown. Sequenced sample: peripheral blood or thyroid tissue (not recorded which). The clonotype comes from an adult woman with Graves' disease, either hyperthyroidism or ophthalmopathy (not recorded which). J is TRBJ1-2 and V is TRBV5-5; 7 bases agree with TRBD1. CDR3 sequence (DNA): TGTGCCAGCAGCTGGGCGGGGACAGCAACCCATGGCTACACCTTC. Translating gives CASSWAGTATHGYTF.